The sequence of this TCR beta chain was determined in a study of long-term antiretroviral therapy in people with HIV. The CDR3 contains 15 residues. V dropped 2 bases and J dropped 4; count of bases not matched to a gene: 4. Germline V gives CDR1 PRHDT, CDR2 FYEKMQ (reference sequence). This was the immunoSEQ v3.0 assay at survey level. Profiled with immunoSEQ multiplex PCR; TCRdb holds only in-frame clones, not every one. The data hold some 25,000 clones, with just under 85% observed a single time. The source of this sequence is a man aged 30 to 45 with HIV. The genes are TRBV13 and TRBJ2-7; 11 nucleotides match TRBD1. The starting material was unsorted PBMCs, obtained 0.7 years before starting antiretroviral therapy. The CDR3 region has the DNA TGTGCCAGCAGCTTACCTGGACAGGGGGCGTACGAGCAGTACTTC. This codes for CASSLPGQGAYEQYF. The full variable domain, with the rest looked up from reference TRBV13 and TRBJ2-7, is AAGVIQSPRHLIKEKRETATLKCYPIPRHDTVYWYQQGPGQDPQFLISFYEKMQSDKGSIPDRFSAQQFSDYHSELNMSSLELGDSALYFCASSLPGQGAYEQYFGPGTRLTVT.